These 16 T cell receptor beta chains were sequenced from one sample in a study of blood T cell repertoires in COVID-19. Clones were sequenced by immunoSEQ multiplex PCR, and TCRdb holds only the in-frame ones, with some missing. The table records under 250,000 clones, about 80% of them present only once. What was sequenced was peripheral blood. The receptors were gathered from a woman aged 30 to 39 who had recovered from COVID-19.

This clone came up a few times. CDR3 in DNA: TGTGCCAGCAGCTTAGGCGACTATGGCTACACCTTC. The encoded protein is CASSLGDYGYTF. The chain uses TRBV13 and TRBJ1-2; D unresolved. V shed 0 bases and J shed 3 bases, with 2 bases lying between them. CDR1 and CDR2 (germline): PRHDT, FYEKMQ (reference sequence). This CDR3 region has 12 residues.

This chain uses TRBV14 with TRBJ2-7, with 9 bases identical to TRBD2. V lost 4 bases and J lost 0; bases outside the gene matches: 4. CDR1 and CDR2 (germline): SGHDN, FVKESK. This CDR3 comprises 15 residues. The CDR3 DNA is TGTGCCAGCAGCCCTCGCGGGGGGGGCTCCTACGAGCAGTACTTC. Its protein product is CASSPRGGGSYEQYF.

This clone was counted once. The J gene is TRBJ1-2, the V gene TRBV2; 12 nucleotides align to TRBD1. The CDR3 consists of 15 residues. With V trimmed by 9 bases and J by 6 bases, 11 bases remained unmatched. Germline V CDR1 and CDR2: SNHLY, FYNNEI. DNA for the CDR3: TGTGCCAGTCTAGCCGGGGACAGGGGGCGAAATGGCTACACCTTC. Its protein product is CASLAGDRGRNGYTF.

This chain joins TRBV14 and TRBJ1-4, with D tentatively TRBD1 (6 bases). CDR3 length: 18 residues. From germline, CDR1 is SGHDN and CDR2 FVKESK. V was pared by 4 bases and J by 0 bases, with 18 bases between. For the CDR3, the DNA is TGTGCCAGCAGCCCAAACCGGGACACCTACACAACTAATGAAAAACTGTTTTTT. Protein: CASSPNRDTYTTNEKLFF. Full variable domain (missing parts from reference TRBV14 and TRBJ1-4): EAGVTQFPSHSVIEKGQTVTLRCDPISGHDNLYWYRRVMGKEIKFLLHFVKESKQDESGMPNNRFLAERTGGTYSTLKVQPAELEDSGVYFCASSPNRDTYTTNEKLFFGSGTQLSVL.

This chain links TRBV28 with TRBJ2-2; D possibly corresponds to TRBD2 (6 bases). Per the germline V gene, CDR1 is MDHEN and CDR2 is SYDVKM. The CDR3 is 15 residues long. Trimming took 4 bases from V and 3 from J, leaving 12 bases between them. CDR3 coding DNA: TGTGCCAGCAGTTCGTGGCGGGGAGACACCGGGGAGCTGTTTTTT. Protein: CASSSWRGDTGELFF.

The chain combines TRBV20-1 with TRBJ2-3; 8 bases agree with TRBD2. CDR3 size: 15 residues. Trimming cost V 3 bases and J 9 bases; bases outside gene matches: 14. CDR1 and CDR2 (germline): DFQATT, SNEGSKA (reference sequence). CDR3 residues: CSASSYSGTSLTQYF. CDR3 bases: TGCAGTGCTAGTTCTTATAGCGGGACCAGCCTGACGCAGTATTTT.

The chain has TRBV28 and TRBJ1-3; D uncertain. Germline loops: CDR1 MDHEN, CDR2 SYDVKM. The CDR3 is 14 residues long. V was pared by 8 bases and J by 1 base, with 12 bases between. The CDR3 DNA sequence: TGTGCCAGCGGACTTACTCCTTCTGGAAACACCATATATTTT. This gives the protein CASGLTPSGNTIYF. Drawing the rest from reference TRBV28 and TRBJ1-3, the complete variable domain is DVKVTQSSRYLVKRTGEKVFLECVQDMDHENMFWYRQDPGLGLRLIYFSYDVKMKEKGDIPEGYSVSREKKERFSLILESASTNQTSMYLCASGLTPSGNTIYFGEGSWLTVV.

The chain employs TRBV29-1 and TRBJ1-2, with no clear D. The germline V and J ends were trimmed by 1 base and 8 bases, with 14 bases remaining between them. The CDR3 is 13 residues long. Germline lookup yields CDR1 SQVTM and CDR2 ANQGSEA. The CDR3 DNA is TGCAGCGTTGAAGGGAGATTAGCGGTGGGCTACACCTTC. Encoded protein: CSVEGRLAVGYTF.

The rearrangement links TRBV4-1 to TRBJ2-1, with a tentative D call TRBD2 (6 bases). The germline V gene has CDR1 MGHRA and CDR2 YSYEKL. This CDR3 comprises 14 residues. V was trimmed by 4 bases and J by 8 bases, leaving 15 bases between them. This chain's CDR3 is CASSRGLLMDEQFF. The CDR3 DNA reads TGCGCCAGCAGCCGGGGACTCCTAATGGATGAGCAGTTCTTC.

The rearrangement uses TRBV6-2 or TRBV6-3 and TRBJ2-7; 13 bases fit TRBD2. The CDR3 loop spans 15 amino acids. From germline, CDR1 is MNHEY and CDR2 SVGEGT. The V segment lost 5 bases and the J segment 6 bases; nucleotides outside the gene matches: 7. The CDR3, as DNA: TGTGCCAGCAGTGCTGGACTAGCGGGAGTGTTCGAGCAGTACTTC. Amino acid sequence: CASSAGLAGVFEQYF.

The rearrangement uses TRBV12-5 and TRBJ1-1, with no clear D. The CDR3 is made up of 15 amino acids. Germline-derived CDR1 and CDR2 are LGHNT and FRNRAP. Trimming pared 1 base from V and 5 bases from J, leaving 14 bases between. The CDR3 sequence: CASGLALSAGTEAFF. The CDR3 DNA reads TGTGCTAGTGGTTTGGCCCTGTCGGCCGGGACTGAAGCTTTCTTT.

The chain links TRBV29-1 to TRBJ1-1, with 9 bases that match TRBD1. Looked up from germline, CDR1 is SQVTM and CDR2 is ANQGSEA. J gave up 3 bases and V 4 bases, and 0 bases lay outside the gene matches. The CDR3 runs 12 residues. The DNA for the CDR3 is TGCAGCGTTGGGGACAGGGACACTGAAGCTTTCTTT. Translated: CSVGDRDTEAFF.

V usage is TRBV5-1 and J usage is TRBJ2-7; 8 positions match TRBD1. This CDR3 is 16 amino acids long. Germline V lookup: CDR1 SGHRS, CDR2 YFSETQ. The V gene end was trimmed by 0 bases and the J gene end by 1 base; junction bases not matched to a gene: 6. The CDR3 protein is CASSLGGTGQSYEQYF. The CDR3 DNA follows: TGCGCCAGCAGCTTGGGTGGGACAGGCCAATCCTACGAGCAGTACTTC.

V and J are TRBV30 and TRBJ2-7; perhaps TRBD1 as D (5 bases). V gave up 3 bases and J gave up 4 bases, with 10 bases separating them. This CDR3 is built from 12 residues. Germline V lookup: CDR1 GTSNPN, CDR2 SVGIG (reference sequence). In DNA form, the CDR3 reads TGTGCCTGGAGCCAGGGTTTATACGAGCAGTACTTC. Amino acid sequence: CAWSQGLYEQYF.

The CDR3 region is CASSLVGHRHRTEAFF. The CDR3 nucleotides read TGTGCCAGCAGCTTAGTAGGGCACAGGCATAGGACTGAAGCTTTCTTT. This chain uses TRBV11-2 with TRBJ1-1, with TRBD1 as a possible D gene (5 bases). Trimming took 1 base from V and 5 from J, leaving 17 bases between them. The CDR3 is made up of 16 amino acids. Germline V lookup: CDR1 SGHAT, CDR2 FQNNGV.

This clone was counted once. The chain uses TRBV2 and TRBJ2-1; 9 bases fit TRBD2. Germline trimming cut 8 bases from V and 8 bases from J; bases unmatched to any gene: 25. Germline V CDR1 and CDR2: SNHLY, FYNNEI. CDR3 size: 19 residues. The CDR3 nucleotides read TGTGCCAGCGGCGGGAGGGCTAGCGGACCACCTACAATCGTCGATGAGCAGTTCTTC. Residues: CASGGRASGPPTIVDEQFF.